This note documents a single T cell receptor (beta chain) sequence. Its cognate antigen is unknown. This sample was included in a study of T-cell reconstitution after alpha-beta-depleted transplantation in children. General study findings and limits: Several hundred graft clones that had expanded were reportedly the source of alpha-beta T cells about two months after transplant.

Trimming took 0 bases from V and 8 from J, leaving 10 bases between them. CDR3 length: 13 residues. CDR1 is LNHNV and CDR2 is YYDKDF in the germline V gene (reference sequence). Library preparation (for TCRbeta) was performed with unique molecular identifiers. TCRdb re-called the PCR reads with MiXCR, one entry per CDR3 protein. The table has 700,000 or so distinct CDR3 sequences, around 13% seen once. The V and J genes are TRBV15 and TRBJ1-2; D gene unclear. This TCR was sampled from a girl aged 2 to 9 with congenital amegakaryocytic thrombocytopenia, due to receive a stem cell transplant. The material sequenced was PBMCs, taken before TCRalphabeta/CD19-depleted stem cell transplant. Here the CDR3 DNA reads TGTGCCACCAGCAGAGATAGGAGGGAAGGCTACACCTTC. Amino acid sequence: CATSRDRREGYTF.